These 18 T cell receptor beta chains were sequenced from one sample in a study of blood T cell repertoires in COVID-19. Sequencing was performed with immunoSEQ multiplex PCR; in TCRdb, only in-frame clones are kept and a portion is missing. This sample has about 480,000 clones, with 70% to 90% found just once. Sequences were obtained from PBMCs or T cells enriched from blood (not recorded which). The receptors derive from a woman aged 18-35 years with acute COVID-19.

V gene TRBV18 combines with J gene TRBJ1-1; a weak D match, TRBD1 (6 bases). V dropped 3 bases and J dropped 4 bases, with 15 bases sitting between them. CDR3 length: 15 residues. Germline V gene sequence: CDR1 KGHSH, CDR2 LQKENI. CDR3 nucleotide sequence: TGTGCCAGCTCACCCCGATCCCGGGGGGCCACTGAAGCTTTCTTT. Protein sequence: CASSPRSRGATEAFF.

The V call is TRBV19, the J call TRBJ2-3; TRBD1 agrees at 7 bases. The J segment lost 1 base and the V segment lost 9 bases, leaving 4 bases of the junction unmatched. This CDR3 comprises 13 residues. Germline assignment: CDR1 LNHDA and CDR2 SQIVND (reference sequence). CDR3 protein: CASHRGGTDTQYF. The CDR3 DNA reads TGTGCCAGCCACAGGGGCGGCACAGATACGCAGTATTTT.

The J gene is TRBJ2-7, the V gene TRBV27, with D unclear. CDR3 length: 14 residues. Trimming left V 2 bases short and J 7 bases short, with 15 bases between. Germline V gene data show CDR1 as MNHEY and CDR2 as SMNVEV (reference sequence). The DNA for the CDR3 is TGTGCCAGCAGTTTAGGCAGTTACGCTAGGGAGCAGTACTTC. Amino acid sequence: CASSLGSYAREQYF.

The chain links TRBV10-1 to TRBJ2-7, with 9 bases identical to TRBD1. Trimming took 6 bases from V and 5 from J; bases not matched to a gene: 8. Germline values: CDR1 WNHNN, CDR2 SYGVQD (reference sequence). The CDR3 runs 14 residues. CDR3 protein: CASSPGTGFDEQYF. The CDR3 DNA reads as TGCGCCAGCAGCCCCGGGACAGGGTTCGACGAGCAGTACTTC.

This clone was seen only once. The V and J genes are TRBV28 and TRBJ1-2, with 8 nucleotides matching TRBD1. The V and J ends lost 6 bases and 3 bases, in that order; junction bases with no gene match: 6. The CDR3 has 14 residues. CDR1 is MDHEN and CDR2 is SYDVKM in the germline V gene. This CDR3 is CASRIQGVDYGYTF. The CDR3 DNA sequence: TGTGCCAGCAGGATACAGGGGGTGGACTATGGCTACACCTTC.

The chain employs TRBV9 and TRBJ1-1, with D unresolved. The CDR3 loop spans 12 amino acids. The germline V and J ends were trimmed by 4 bases and 7 bases, with 11 bases remaining between them. Germline CDR1 is SGDLS and CDR2 is YYNGEE. The CDR3 loop is CASSPRSDEAFF. The DNA for the CDR3 is TGTGCCAGCAGCCCCAGATCTGATGAAGCTTTCTTT.

V is TRBV7-9 and J is TRBJ2-1; 8 bases are a match to TRBD2. The CDR3 sequence is 18 residues long. With V trimmed by 0 bases and J by 8 bases, 15 bases remained unmatched. The V gene's germline CDR1 is SEHNR and CDR2 FQNEAQ (reference sequence). Here the CDR3 reads CASSLASGQREPSDEQFF. The CDR3 region has the DNA TGTGCCAGCAGCTTAGCTTCTGGCCAGCGGGAGCCATCAGATGAGCAGTTCTTC.

This clone was seen a few times. The gene calls are TRBV27 and TRBJ1-6; 10 bases are a match to TRBD1. The CDR3 covers 14 residues. J was trimmed by 7 bases and V by 8 bases; bases with no gene match: 5. Germline V CDR1 and CDR2: MNHEY, SMNVEV (reference sequence). The CDR3 spells CASGGQGRNSPLHF. The CDR3 DNA reads as TGTGCCAGCGGGGGACAGGGGAGAAATTCACCCCTCCACTTT.

V is TRBV19 and J is TRBJ1-1, with 7 bases that match TRBD1. In germline, CDR1 is LNHDA, CDR2 SQIVND (reference sequence). The junction had 8 bases not matched to a gene; V was cut back by 8 bases and J by 5 bases. The CDR3 covers 13 residues. This CDR3 is CASYDRVGTEAFF. The DNA for the CDR3 is TGTGCCAGTTATGACAGGGTCGGAACTGAAGCTTTCTTT.

The chain is built from TRBV29-1 and TRBJ2-2, with 10 bases lining up with TRBD2. The CDR3 has 16 residues. The J segment lost 2 bases and the V segment lost 3 bases, leaving 6 bases of the junction unmatched. Per germline, CDR1 SQVTM and CDR2 ANQGSEA. The CDR3 coding sequence is TGCAGCGTTGATATCGGGACTAGCGTTAACACCGGGGAGCTGTTTTTT. Its protein is CSVDIGTSVNTGELFF.

The chain has TRBV18 and TRBJ1-2; TRBD1 matches at 9 bases. Germline V gives CDR1 KGHSH, CDR2 LQKENI. After removal of 1 base from V and 6 bases from J, the junction contained 3 bases not matched to a gene. The CDR3 covers 14 residues. CDR3 sequence: CASSPQNRGHGYTF. The CDR3 nucleotides read TGTGCCAGCTCACCACAGAACAGGGGGCATGGCTACACCTTC.

The chain carries TRBV4-2 and TRBJ2-2; TRBD1 agrees at 9 bases. Germline CDR1 is LGHNA and CDR2 is YNFKEQ. V shed 4 bases, J shed 5 bases, and the junction held 5 bases outside the gene matches. The CDR3 runs to 15 residues. This CDR3 reads CASSLNRGQTGELFF. The CDR3 nucleotides are TGTGCCAGCAGCCTTAACAGGGGGCAAACCGGGGAGCTGTTTTTT.

The chain carries TRBV2 and TRBJ1-2; 9 bases fit TRBD1. Trimming removed 6 bases from V and 2 bases from J; junction bases left unmatched: 7. This CDR3 contains 15 residues. Germline-derived CDR1 and CDR2 are SNHLY and FYNNEI. In DNA, the CDR3 is TGTGCCAGCAGCCCCAACAGGGGGCTGAACTATGGCTACACCTTC. Its translation is CASSPNRGLNYGYTF.

This chain connects TRBV6-6 to TRBJ2-1; TRBD2 agrees at 8 bases. V was clipped by 6 bases and J by 5 bases; unmatched bases: 6. The V gene's germline CDR1 is MNHNY and CDR2 SVGAGI (reference sequence). CDR3 length: 14 amino acids. CDR3 in amino acids: CASRYSGANNEQFF. The CDR3 DNA is TGTGCCAGCAGATATAGCGGGGCAAACAATGAGCAGTTCTTC.

The V and J genes are TRBV10-3 and TRBJ2-7; 7 nucleotides agree with TRBD1. The CDR3 covers 14 residues. Per the germline V gene, CDR1 is ENHRY and CDR2 is SYGVKD. V lost 9 bases to trimming and J lost 3 bases; unmatched junction nucleotides: 11. CDR3 DNA sequence: TGTGCCATTGGACCCCGGGACAGTCTCTACGAGCAGTACTTC. Amino acids: CAIGPRDSLYEQYF.

This clone has just a few counts. The chain has TRBV11-2 and TRBJ1-2; no clear D gene. This CDR3 has 13 residues. Germline-derived CDR1 and CDR2 are SGHAT and FQNNGV. Trimming removed 5 bases from V and 4 bases from J, with 11 bases in between. The CDR3 spells CASSVTRAYGYTF. CDR3 DNA sequence: TGTGCCAGCAGCGTGACACGAGCCTATGGCTACACCTTC.

V usage is TRBV27 and J usage is TRBJ2-7, with TRBD2 as a possible D gene (7 bases). The CDR3 runs to 15 residues. The ends were cut back, 3 bases at V and 4 bases at J, with 16 bases in the middle. Germline CDR1 MNHEY, CDR2 SMNVEV (reference sequence). CDR3 in DNA: TGTGCCAGCAGTTTTAAGGGGGGGTTAGGGTACGAGCAGTACTTC. Protein sequence: CASSFKGGLGYEQYF.

The chain joins TRBV28 to TRBJ2-3; 8 bases align to TRBD2. CDR3 length equals 17 residues. J was trimmed by 3 bases and V by 0 bases; bases with no gene match: 8. The germline V gene encodes CDR1 MDHEN and CDR2 SYDVKM. CDR3 loop: CASSLWVREGGTDTQYF. The DNA of the CDR3 is TGTGCCAGCAGTTTATGGGTCCGGGAGGGAGGAACAGATACGCAGTATTTT.